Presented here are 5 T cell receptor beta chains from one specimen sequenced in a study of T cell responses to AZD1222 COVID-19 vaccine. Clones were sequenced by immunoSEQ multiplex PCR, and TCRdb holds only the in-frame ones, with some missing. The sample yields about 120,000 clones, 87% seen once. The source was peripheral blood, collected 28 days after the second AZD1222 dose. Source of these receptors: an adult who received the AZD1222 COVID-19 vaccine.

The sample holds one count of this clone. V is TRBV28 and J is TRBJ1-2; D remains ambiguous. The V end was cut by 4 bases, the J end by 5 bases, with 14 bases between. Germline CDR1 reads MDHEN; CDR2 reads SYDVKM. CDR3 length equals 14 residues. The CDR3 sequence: CASSSGSGRYGYTF. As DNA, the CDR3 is TGTGCCAGCAGTTCGGGTAGCGGGCGATATGGCTACACCTTC.

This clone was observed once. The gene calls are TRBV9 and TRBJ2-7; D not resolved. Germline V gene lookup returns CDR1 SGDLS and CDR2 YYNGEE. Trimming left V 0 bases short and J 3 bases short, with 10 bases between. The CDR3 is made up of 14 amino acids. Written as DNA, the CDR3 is TGTGCCAGCAGCGTAGGGAAAGGGCTCTACGAGCAGTACTTC. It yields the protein CASSVGKGLYEQYF. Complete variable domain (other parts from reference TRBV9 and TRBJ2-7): DSGVTQTPKHLITATGQRVTLRCSPRSGDLSVYWYQQSLDQGLQFLIQYYNGEERAKGNILERFSAQQFPDLHSELNLSSLELGDSALYFCASSVGKGLYEQYFGPGTRLTVT.

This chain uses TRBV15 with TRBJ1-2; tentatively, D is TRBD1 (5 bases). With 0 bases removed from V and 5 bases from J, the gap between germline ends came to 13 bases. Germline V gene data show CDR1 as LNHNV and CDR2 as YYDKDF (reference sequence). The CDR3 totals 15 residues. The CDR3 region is CATSREMTAPYGYTF. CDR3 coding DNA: TGTGCCACCAGCAGAGAAATGACAGCCCCATATGGCTACACCTTC.

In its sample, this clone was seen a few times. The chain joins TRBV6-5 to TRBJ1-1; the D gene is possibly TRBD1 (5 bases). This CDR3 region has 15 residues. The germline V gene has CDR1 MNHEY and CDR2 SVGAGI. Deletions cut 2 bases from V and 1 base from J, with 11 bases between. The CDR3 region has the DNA TGTGCCAGCAGTTACACTTGGGGCTCGAACACTGAAGCTTTCTTT. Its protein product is CASSYTWGSNTEAFF.

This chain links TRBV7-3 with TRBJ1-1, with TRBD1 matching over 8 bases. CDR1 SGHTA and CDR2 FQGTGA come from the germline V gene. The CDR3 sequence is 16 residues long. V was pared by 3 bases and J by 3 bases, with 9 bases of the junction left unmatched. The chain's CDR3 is CASSFGQGRSDTEAFF. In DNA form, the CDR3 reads TGTGCCAGCAGCTTCGGACAGGGACGAAGTGACACTGAAGCTTTCTTT.